The subject of this entry is one T cell receptor beta chain. Both about-4-week and about-12-week second-dose recipients were combined. Repertoires were generated with immunoSEQ multiplex PCR, while TCRdb's copy carries only in-frame clones and drops some. Altogether roughly 270,000 clones are present, roughly 93% being singletons, with the ten largest covering approximately 0.52%. The data are from a study of T cell responses to AZD1222 COVID-19 vaccine. The sequencing here drew on peripheral blood, taken 28 days after the second AZD1222 dose. The receptor was derived from an adult who received the AZD1222 COVID-19 vaccine.

CDR3 sequence (DNA): TGTGCCAGCAGACCGGGCCTAGGGGATACTGGGGCCAACGTCCTGACTTTC. This translates into CASRPGLGDTGANVLTF. This chain links TRBV7-6 with TRBJ2-6, with D tentatively TRBD1 (5 bases). V lost 6 bases to trimming and J lost 2 bases, with 17 bases between them. This CDR3 is built from 17 residues. Germline CDR1 SGHVS, CDR2 FNYEAQ. Full variable domain (missing parts from reference TRBV7-6 and TRBJ2-6): GAGVSQSPRYKVTKRGQDVALRCDPISGHVSLYWYRQALGQGPEFLTYFNYEAQQDKSGLPNDRFSAERPEGSISTLTIQRTEQRDSAMYRCASRPGLGDTGANVLTFGAGSRLTVL.